This TCR beta chain stems from a study of OX40 agonist ivuxolimab in advanced cancers. For the study at large: Patients were treated with intravenous ivuxolimab, dosed at 0.01 to 10 mg/kg and infused every 2 weeks.

CDR1 MNHNS and CDR2 SASEGT come from the germline V gene. Between the trimmed V and J ends, which lost 6 bases and 6 bases, there was a span of 12 bases. This CDR3 is built from 13 residues. Sequencing was performed with immunoSEQ multiplex PCR; in TCRdb, only in-frame clones are kept and a portion is missing. Here the sample spans around 41,000 clones, 85% being singletons. The source is an adult with an advanced solid tumor such as melanoma, head and neck, liver or kidney cancer. This material consisted of CD4+ or CD8+ T cells sorted from blood, taken in a trial of the OX40 agonist ivuxolimab. The chain employs TRBV6-1 and TRBJ1-3; unclear D gene. The CDR3 reads CASRQPSSNTIYF. DNA of the CDR3: TGTGCCAGCAGACAGCCGTCTTCAAACACCATATATTTT.